These 16 T cell receptor beta chains were all obtained from the same sample, sequenced in a study of shared clonotypes between healthy human individuals. TCRdb's copy holds only in-frame clones and misses some; the assay was immunoSEQ multiplex PCR. The sample has millions of clones; about 92% are singletons. Positively selected for CCR7, the CD45RO-negative cells used as naive CD8 cells excluded terminally differentiated effector memory CD45RA+ cells. The sequencing sample was made of naive CD8+ T cells from PBMCs. These TCRs come from a man aged 18 to 30 in good health. Some clones in this sample may be carry-over from other donors' samples.

Comments on this clone: This specimen includes other DNA sequences encoding the same CDR3. The gene calls are TRBV5-1 and TRBJ2-1, with TRBD2 matching 13 bases. Looked up from germline, CDR1 is SGHRS and CDR2 is YFSETQ. The CDR3 runs 17 residues. The V segment lost 1 base and the J segment 0 bases; nucleotides outside the gene matches: 1. Written as DNA, the CDR3 is TGCGCCAGCAGCTTGTGGACTAGCGGGAGCTCCTACAATGAGCAGTTCTTC. Encoded protein: CASSLWTSGSSYNEQFF. Drawing the rest from reference TRBV5-1 and TRBJ2-1, the complete variable domain is KAGVTQTPRYLIKTRGQQVTLSCSPISGHRSVSWYQQTPGQGLQFLFEYFSETQRNKGNFPGRFSGRQFSNSRSEMNVSTLELGDSALYLCASSLWTSGSSYNEQFFGPGTRLTVL.

V usage is TRBV12-2 and J usage is TRBJ2-4; the table's D call, TRBD2, was not checked against the DNA. TRBV12-2 is a listed pseudogene. The CDR3 contains 20 residues. In DNA form, the CDR3 reads TGTGCAAGTCGCTTTCGTTTCCGGGAGGGCCTTGGAAGTGACAAAAACATTCAGTACTTC. Translation: CASRFRFREGLGSDKNIQYF.

As to this clone: Other DNA variants within this sample encode the same CDR3. The J gene is TRBJ2-1, the V gene TRBV27, with TRBD2 matching 7 bases. The length of the CDR3 is 16 residues. J lost 2 bases, V lost 0 bases, and 4 bases had no gene match. Germline V gene data show CDR1 as MNHEY and CDR2 as SMNVEV (reference sequence). Written as DNA, the CDR3 is TGTGCCAGCAGTTTATCTGCGGGAGCAGCCTACAATGAGCAGTTCTTC. As protein: CASSLSAGAAYNEQFF.

This chain joins TRBV5-1 and TRBJ1-2, with D possibly TRBD1 on 5 matching bases. The CDR3 covers 14 residues. CDR1 is SGHRS, CDR2 YFSETQ, per germline. V was shortened by 1 base and J by 2 bases, with 9 bases between the two germline ends. CDR3 sequence reads: CASSLWAGNYGYTF. CDR3 bases: TGCGCCAGCAGCTTGTGGGCAGGGAACTATGGCTACACCTTC.

This rearrangement joins TRBV27 to TRBJ1-5; D gene unclear. Germline V lookup: CDR1 MNHEY, CDR2 SMNVEV (reference sequence). CDR3 length equals 12 residues. V was pared by 8 bases and J by 0 bases, with 5 bases between. CDR3 residues: CASRFSNQPQHF. In nucleotides, the CDR3 is TGTGCCAGCCGATTTAGCAATCAGCCCCAGCATTTT.

This chain uses TRBV4-3 with TRBJ2-1, with D unresolved. V lost 4 bases to trimming and J lost 3 bases, with 10 bases between them. Per the germline V gene, CDR1 is LGHNA and CDR2 is YSLEER. The CDR3 is made up of 14 amino acids. As DNA, the CDR3 is TGCGCCAGCAGCCCCACCAAGTTCTACAATGAGCAGTTCTTC. Translating it yields CASSPTKFYNEQFF.

V gene TRBV27 combines with J gene TRBJ2-3, with D possibly matching TRBD2 (6 bases). Germline CDR1 and CDR2: MNHEY and SMNVEV (reference sequence). This CDR3 spans 15 amino acids. The CDR3 sequence is CESRAGWGSTDTQYF. The CDR3 DNA follows: TGTGAATCCCGGGCGGGGTGGGGTAGCACAGATACGCAGTATTTT.

V usage is TRBV28 and J usage is TRBJ2-3; 11 positions match TRBD2. The germline CDR1 and CDR2 sequences are MDHEN and SYDVKM. V dropped 4 bases and J dropped 0; count of bases not matched to a gene: 9. The length of the CDR3 is 18 residues. The CDR3 sequence: CASSYPLAGEISTDTQYF. The CDR3 bases are TGTGCCAGCAGTTACCCACTAGCGGGAGAAATCAGCACAGATACGCAGTATTTT.

This clone showed up just a few times. The chain is built from TRBV19 and TRBJ1-5; D is undetermined. CDR1 is LNHDA, CDR2 SQIVND, per germline (reference sequence). The CDR3 contains 14 residues. Between the trimmed V and J ends, which lost 6 bases and 6 bases, there was a span of 15 bases. CDR3 nucleotide sequence: TGTGCCAGTAGCCCCGAGAGGGCTTCTCAGCCCCAGCATTTT. It translates to CASSPERASQPQHF.

V gene TRBV5-1 combines with J gene TRBJ2-7; TRBD1 aligns across 10 bases. Germline V gene lookup returns CDR1 SGHRS and CDR2 YFSETQ. CDR3 length: 17 amino acids. Trimming removed 4 bases from V and 5 bases from J; junction bases left unmatched: 15. CDR3 sequence (DNA): TGCGCCAGCAGCCAAGAAGCCCCCGGGACAGGGGCCCACGAGCAGTACTTC. This gives the protein CASSQEAPGTGAHEQYF. The complete variable domain, with remaining parts taken from reference TRBV5-1 and TRBJ2-7, reads KAGVTQTPRYLIKTRGQQVTLSCSPISGHRSVSWYQQTPGQGLQFLFEYFSETQRNKGNFPGRFSGRQFSNSRSEMNVSTLELGDSALYLCASSQEAPGTGAHEQYFGPGTRLTVT.

The V and J genes are TRBV4-1 and TRBJ2-2; maybe TRBD2 (6 bases). The CDR3 contains 16 residues. V was cut by 4 bases and J by 5 bases, with 17 bases left in between. CDR1 and CDR2 (germline): MGHRA, YSYEKL. The CDR3 region has the DNA TGCGCCAGCAGCCCGCTTGGGCTAGCGCCAACCGGGGAGCTGTTTTTT. As protein: CASSPLGLAPTGELFF.

A remark on this clone: Germline is not matched at one junction end, which may reflect a read error. The chain employs TRBV4-2 and TRBJ1-5; D is ambiguous. This CDR3 comprises 16 residues. Germline V lookup: CDR1 LGHNA, CDR2 YNFKEQ. The chain's CDR3 is CASSQDWALSNQPRHF. DNA of the CDR3: TGTGCCAGCAGCCAAGACTGGGCCTTGAGCAATCAGCCCCGGCATTTT.

The CDR3 loop is CASSRMTDSQDGYTF. The CDR3 DNA reads TGCGCCAGCAGCCGAATGACAGACAGTCAAGATGGCTACACCTTC. This sequence joins TRBV4-1 and TRBJ1-2, with D possibly matching TRBD1 (5 bases). This CDR3 is built from 15 residues. V was trimmed by 4 bases and J by 6 bases, leaving 18 bases between them. Germline assignment: CDR1 MGHRA and CDR2 YSYEKL.

The chain links TRBV6-5 to TRBJ1-1, with 8 bases identical to TRBD1. The CDR3 runs 14 residues. CDR1 MNHEY and CDR2 SVGAGI come from the germline V gene. Trimming took 2 bases from V and 6 from J; bases not matched to a gene: 5. For the CDR3, the DNA is TGTGCCAGCAGTTACCGGACAGGGAAATCTGAAGCTTTCTTT. As protein: CASSYRTGKSEAFF.

The chain couples TRBV19 to TRBJ2-2; perhaps TRBD2 as D (5 bases). The CDR3 has 15 residues. The V end was cut by 1 base, the J end by 3 bases, with 9 bases between. Germline V lookup: CDR1 LNHDA, CDR2 SQIVND (reference sequence). Written as DNA, the CDR3 is TGTGCCAGTAGTATAGCAGCGGCCTACACCGGGGAGCTGTTTTTT. It encodes CASSIAAAYTGELFF.

The chain employs TRBV5-4 and TRBJ2-1, with D unclear. CDR1 and CDR2 (germline): SGHNT, YYREEE (reference sequence). CDR3 length equals 12 residues. The V end was cut by 0 bases, the J end by 6 bases, with 4 bases between. This chain's CDR3 is CASSLERNEQFF. CDR3 DNA sequence: TGTGCCAGCAGCTTGGAACGCAATGAGCAGTTCTTC.